A selection of T cell receptor beta chains follows, all from one sample in a study of cytomegalovirus exposure and HLA in healthy donors. TCRdb's copy holds only in-frame clones and misses some; the assay was immunoSEQ multiplex PCR. The table lists around 98,000 clones, 60% to 75% of them singletons. The sample taken for sequencing was PBMCs. These receptors were taken from a female donor in good health and CMV-seronegative. The CDR3 runs from the conserved cysteine through the conserved F or W. A D gene is named only where the DNA matches it firmly. Size is omitted from some rows. Given values are once, few, many or a class for expanded clones.

- 15 TRBJ1-5 - TRBV12-1 TGTGCCAGCAACGAGGGTAAAACGGTTAATCAGCCCCAGCATTTT CASNEGKTVNQPQHF
- 15 TRBJ2-7 TRBD1 TRBV7-9 TGTGCCAGCAGCCCCTACGGGACAGGGACCTACGAGCAGTACTTC CASSPYGTGTYEQYF
- 16 TRBJ1-1 - TRBV7-9 TGTGCCAGCAGCACCGACGCGGATAATTCGAACACTGAAGCTTTCTTT CASSTDADNSNTEAFF
- 16 TRBJ2-7 TRBD2 TRBV6-1 TGTGCCAGCAGTGAACCAGGAGGCGGGAGACCCTACGAGCAGTACTTC CASSEPGGGRPYEQYF
- 15 TRBJ1-1 - TRBV28 TGTGCCAGCAGTTCCCCAAAGGGGGTGAACACTGAAGCTTTCTTT CASSSPKGVNTEAFF
- 15 TRBJ1-5 - TRBV9 TGTGCCAGCAGTGACAGTTCCGGTAGCAATCAGCCCCAGCATTTT CASSDSSGSNQPQHF
- 14 TRBJ2-7 - TRBV10-3 TGTGCCATCAGTGAGTCGGCCAGAGGCTACGAGCAGTACTTC CAISESARGYEQYF
- 18 TRBJ1-2 TRBD1 TRBV10-3 TGTGCCATTCATGCCCCCCAGGGGACAGCCAAGGAAGGCTATGGCTACACCTTC CAIHAPQGTAKEGYGYTF
- 16 TRBJ2-2 - TRBV6-5 TGTGCCAGCAGTTACTCGGGACTGAGTAGTGGCGGGGAGCTGTTTTTT CASSYSGLSSGGELFF
- 15 TRBJ2-7 TRBD2 TRBV7-2 TGTGCCAGCAGCTCGACCGGGACTAACCACTACGAGCAGTACTTC CASSSTGTNHYEQYF
- 16 TRBJ2-7 TRBD2 TRBV19 TGTGCCAGTAGTATACCCGGGACTAGCGGGACCTACGAGCAGTACTTC CASSIPGTSGTYEQYF
- 17 TRBJ1-2 - TRBV21-1 TGTGGCAGCAGCCCCCGGGACAGTGAAAGATCGAGCTATGGCTACACCTTC CGSSPRDSERSSYGYTF
- 15 TRBJ1-1 TRBD1 TRBV6-5 TGTGCCAGCAGTTACTCTGGGACAGGGAACACTGAAGCTTTCTTT CASSYSGTGNTEAFF
- 15 TRBJ1-3 - TRBV28 TGTGCCAGCAGTGACCGGGACTACTCTGGAAACACCATATATTTT CASSDRDYSGNTIYF
- 15 TRBJ2-7 - TRBV11-2 TGTGCCAGCAGCCCTTGGGAGAACCGGAGGGTCGAGCAGTACTTC CASSPWENRRVEQYF
- 13 TRBJ1-3 - TRBV2 TGTGCCACCATCCGGGGCTCTGGAAACACCATATATTTT CATIRGSGNTIYF
few 14 TRBJ2-1 TRBD1 TRBV15 TGTGCCACCAGCAGCCGGGACAGGGTGAATGAGCAGTTCTTC CATSSRDRVNEQFF
- 17 TRBJ1-5 - TRBV2 TGTGCCAGCAGTGATGTTACAGACCCTTATAGCAATCAGCCCCAGCATTTT CASSDVTDPYSNQPQHF
- 14 TRBJ2-4 TRBD2 TRBV6-6 TGTGCCAGTAGCAATGAGGGGACTAGGGACATTCAGTACTTC CASSNEGTRDIQYF
- 13 TRBJ1-2 - TRBV18 TGTGCCAGCTCGCAAACAGGGTACCAGGGCTACACCTTC CASSQTGYQGYTF
- 15 TRBJ2-1 TRBD2 TRBV11-3 TGTGCCAGCAGCTCCTTAGCGGGGGGGTACAATGAGCAGTTCTTC CASSSLAGGYNEQFF
few 14 TRBJ2-1 - TRBV7-9 TGTGCCAGCAGCTCCCCAATGGTACACAGTGAGCAGTTCTTC CASSSPMVHSEQFF
- 15 TRBJ2-1 TRBD2 TRBV9 TGTGCCAGCAGCGTAGGACTAGCGGGAGTTAATGAGCAGTTCTTC CASSVGLAGVNEQFF
few 14 TRBJ1-4 - TRBV10-2 TGCGCCAGTTCACCGGGGTTCCAGGATGAAAAACTGTTTTTT CASSPGFQDEKLFF
few 14 TRBJ2-3 TRBD2 TRBV6-4 TGTGCCAGCAGTGCTAGCGGGGGCACAGATACGCAGTATTTT CASSASGGTDTQYF
- 14 TRBJ1-1 TRBD1 TRBV30 TGTGCCTGGAGGGGGACAGGGGTTGGCACTGAAGCTTTCTTT CAWRGTGVGTEAFF
few 15 TRBJ1-2 TRBD1 TRBV7-9 TGTGCCAGCAGCAAAGGACAGGGGGGTGACTATGGCTACACCTTC CASSKGQGGDYGYTF
- 10 TRBJ1-3 - TRBV30 TGTGCCTGGAGAGGAGACACCATATATTTT CAWRGDTIYF
- 15 TRBJ2-1 - TRBV19 TGTGCCAGTTCGAAAACAGGGAACACCTACGGTGAGCAGTTCTTC CASSKTGNTYGEQFF
- 21 TRBJ2-6 TRBD1 TRBV19 TGTGCCAGTAGTATAGATCGGCGACCTGGGACAGGCGAAGTTGAGGCCAACGTCCTGACTTTC CASSIDRRPGTGEVEANVLTF
few 11 TRBJ1-3 - TRBV7-9 TGTGCCAGCAGCGAGGGAAACACCATATATTTT CASSEGNTIYF
few 15 TRBJ2-5 TRBD2 TRBV18 TGTGCCAGCTCACCACCGGGACTAGCAGGAGAGACCCAGTACTTC CASSPPGLAGETQYF
- 11 TRBJ1-2 TRBD1 TRBV20-1 TGCAGTGCTGACAGGGGATATGGCTACACCTTC CSADRGYGYTF
- 13 TRBJ1-1 - TRBV2 TGTGCCAGCAGTGCGGAGCGGAACACTGAAGCTTTCTTT CASSAERNTEAFF
- 13 TRBJ1-4 TRBD1 TRBV6-6 TGTGCCAGCAGTTTCGACAGGGGTGAAAAACTGTTTTTT CASSFDRGEKLFF
- 13 TRBJ2-7 TRBD1 TRBV6-5 TGTGCCACAGGACGGGACAGTACCTACGAGCAGTACTTC CATGRDSTYEQYF
once 13 TRBJ2-3 - TRBV10-3 TGTGCCATCAGTGAGAGGGAGGGGGTGAGGCAGTATTTT CAISEREGVRQYF
once 19 TRBJ2-6 TRBD1 TRBV7-9 TGTGCCAGCAGCTTCTCCCCGGGACAGGGTTACTCCGGGGCCAACGTCCTGACTTTC CASSFSPGQGYSGANVLTF
- 14 TRBJ2-4 - TRBV29-1 TGCAGCGTTGAAGGGATCCAGGGAGGAAACATTCAGTACTTC CSVEGIQGGNIQYF
- 14 TRBJ2-7 - TRBV27 TGTGCCAGCAGCTCAGGGATAAGCTCCTACGAGCAGTACTTC CASSSGISSYEQYF
- 15 TRBJ2-7 - TRBV10-3 TGTGCCATCAGTGAGCCGGAAGGGGCCCCTGACGAGCAGTACTTC CAISEPEGAPDEQYF
- 19 TRBJ2-1 TRBD2 TRBV7-2 TGTGCCAGCAGCCCAAGACTAGCGGGAGGTCGGAGCTCCTACAATGAGCAGTTCTTC CASSPRLAGGRSSYNEQFF
few 15 TRBJ1-6 TRBD1 TRBV10-1 TGCGCCAGCGGCCCCCGGGACAGGGGAATCTCACCCCTCCACTTT CASGPRDRGISPLHF
- 17 TRBJ2-5 - TRBV7-9 TGTGCCAGCAGCTTATCACTGGGGCCCCCCTGGGTCGAGACCCAGTACTTC CASSLSLGPPWVETQYF
few 13 TRBJ1-1 - TRBV7-2 TGTGCCAGCAGTAAGACAGGGAACACTGAAGCTTTCTTT CASSKTGNTEAFF
- 14 TRBJ2-7 - TRBV6-5 TGTGCCAGCAGTTACTCGATGGCATCCTACGAGCAGTACTTC CASSYSMASYEQYF
- 16 TRBJ2-3 TRBD2 TRBV29-1 TGCAGCGTTTTCTTCCGGCTAGCGGGGGTAGTAGATACGCAGTATTTT CSVFFRLAGVVDTQYF